Listed here are 9 T cell receptor beta chains from one sample, sequenced in a study of blood T cell repertoires in COVID-19 (TCRdb year 2020). Libraries were made using the immunoSEQ multiplex PCR assay. TCRdb re-hosts the immuneACCESS table, in-frame sequences only. Its copies lack some clones; in the studies checked, an unresolved V gene accounts for under half of them, and the cause for the rest is not known. Present in this sample are roughly 220,000 clones, approximately 81% of which were seen just once. Roughly 2.8% of the sample belongs to the ten largest clones. The material sequenced was peripheral blood. The receptors originated from a man between 45 and 60 years old who had recovered from COVID-19.

The chain carries TRBV19 and TRBJ1-1; no definite D call. In germline, CDR1 is LNHDA, CDR2 SQIVND (reference sequence). The V end was cut by 3 bases, the J end by 5 bases, with 13 bases between. This CDR3 is built from 14 residues. The chain's CDR3 is CASSIDGVGTEAFF. CDR3 nucleotides: TGTGCCAGTAGTATCGACGGGGTGGGAACTGAAGCTTTCTTT.

The chain employs TRBV30 and TRBJ2-7; 8 bases map to TRBD2. Unmatched junction bases numbered 9, after V lost 2 bases and J lost 3 bases. The CDR3 consists of 15 residues. Germline values: CDR1 GTSNPN, CDR2 SVGIG (reference sequence). CDR3 sequence: CAWSPGVAGRYEQYF. The CDR3 bases are TGTGCCTGGAGTCCGGGAGTAGCGGGACGCTACGAGCAGTACTTC.

The V and J genes are TRBV30 and TRBJ1-3, with a weak D call TRBD1 (5 bases). The CDR3 loop spans 17 amino acids. V lost 2 bases and J 0 bases, leaving 17 bases between the germline ends. Germline CDR1 is GTSNPN and CDR2 is SVGIG (reference sequence). The CDR3 coding sequence is TGTGCCTGGAGTAGGCTTGTAGGACATAGCTCTGGAAACACCATATATTTT. Translation: CAWSRLVGHSSGNTIYF.

The chain carries TRBV30 and TRBJ1-4; 8 nucleotides align to TRBD1. J gave up 7 bases and V 1 base, and 11 bases lay outside the gene matches. Germline-derived CDR1 and CDR2 are GTSNPN and SVGIG (reference sequence). This CDR3 spans 16 amino acids. The CDR3 protein is CAWSDPGQGRREKLFF. CDR3 sequence (DNA): TGTGCCTGGAGTGATCCCGGACAGGGAAGACGTGAAAAACTGTTTTTT.

This rearrangement joins TRBV29-1 to TRBJ2-2; D gene ambiguous. Germline-derived CDR1 and CDR2 are SQVTM and ANQGSEA. CDR3 length: 14 amino acids. Trimming left V 5 bases short and J 2 bases short, with 12 bases between. The CDR3 protein is CSVKLRLNTGELFF. Here the CDR3 DNA reads TGCAGCGTTAAGCTCCGGTTAAACACCGGGGAGCTGTTTTTT.

This clone was seen a single time. This chain connects TRBV4-1 to TRBJ2-2; possible D gene TRBD1, 6 bases. The germline CDR1 and CDR2 sequences are MGHRA and YSYEKL. The ends were cut back, 4 bases at V and 2 bases at J, with 14 bases in the middle. The CDR3 has 16 amino acids. The chain's CDR3 is CASSPFKGGNTGELFF. Written as DNA, the CDR3 is TGCGCCAGCAGCCCTTTCAAAGGGGGAAACACCGGGGAGCTGTTTTTT.

The J gene is TRBJ2-7, the V gene TRBV3-1 (or the pseudogene TRBV3-2); weak D call: TRBD2 (5 bases). V was clipped by 4 bases and J by 5 bases, with 12 bases between them. Germline V gene data show CDR1 as LGHDT and CDR2 as YNNKEL (reference sequence). The CDR3 spans 13 residues. For the CDR3, the DNA is TGTGCCAGCAGCCGACGGGCTAGCAACGAGCAGTACTTC. This gives the protein CASSRRASNEQYF.

The chain joins TRBV7-2 to TRBJ2-3; D unresolved. V lost 1 base and J lost 6, with 11 bases in between. This CDR3 has 14 amino acids. Germline V CDR1 and CDR2: SGHTA, FQGNSA. The CDR3 DNA sequence: TGTGCCAGCAGCTTAGGGCTAGACCCTGATACGCAGTATTTT. Protein: CASSLGLDPDTQYF.

J is TRBJ2-3 and V is TRBV5-1; no firm D call. The ends were cut back, 0 bases at V and 6 bases at J, with 8 bases in the middle. The CDR3 totals 13 residues. Germline loops: CDR1 SGHRS, CDR2 YFSETQ. In DNA form, the CDR3 reads TGCGCCAGCAGCTTGGGCGCGGTCGATACGCAGTATTTT. Amino acid sequence: CASSLGAVDTQYF.